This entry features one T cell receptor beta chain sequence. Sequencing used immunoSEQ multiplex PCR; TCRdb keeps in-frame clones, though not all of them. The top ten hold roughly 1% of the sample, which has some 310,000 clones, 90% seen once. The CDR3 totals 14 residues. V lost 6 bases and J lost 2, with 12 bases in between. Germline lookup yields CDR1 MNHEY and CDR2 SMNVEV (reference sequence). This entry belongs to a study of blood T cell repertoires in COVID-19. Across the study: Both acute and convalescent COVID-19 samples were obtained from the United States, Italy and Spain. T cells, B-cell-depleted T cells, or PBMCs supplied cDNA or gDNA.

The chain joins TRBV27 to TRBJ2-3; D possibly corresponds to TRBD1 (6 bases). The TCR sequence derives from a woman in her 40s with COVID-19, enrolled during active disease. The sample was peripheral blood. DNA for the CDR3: TGTGCCAGCAGAAACAGGGATTACACAGATACGCAGTATTTT. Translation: CASRNRDYTDTQYF.